This paragraph covers one T cell receptor beta chain sequence. No antigen is known for it. The data derive from a study of shared clonotypes between healthy human individuals. General observations from the study: Generation of non-shared clonotypes was less probable than generation of clonotypes shared by all four donors.

A CD45RA+ naive subset and a CD45RA-negative memory subset were split from CD4+ cells. The repertoire was sequenced with immunoSEQ multiplex PCR; TCRdb's copy has only in-frame clones and lacks some. The data show over a million clones, 75% to 85% seen once. The sequence came from a man aged 18-30 years in good health. Some clones in this sample may be carry-over from other donors' samples. Specimen: memory CD4+ T cells from PBMCs. Subset meaning: CD45RA-negative fraction.

CDR3 in amino acids: CASSGRSTSTNEKLFF. In DNA form, the CDR3 reads TGTGCCAGCAGTGGGCGATCCACCTCAACTAATGAAAAACTGTTTTTT. This chain joins TRBV6-1 and TRBJ1-4; unclear D gene. This CDR3 is 16 amino acids long. CDR1 MNHNS and CDR2 SASEGT come from the germline V gene. Trimming stripped 4 bases from V and 0 bases from J, with 12 bases between.